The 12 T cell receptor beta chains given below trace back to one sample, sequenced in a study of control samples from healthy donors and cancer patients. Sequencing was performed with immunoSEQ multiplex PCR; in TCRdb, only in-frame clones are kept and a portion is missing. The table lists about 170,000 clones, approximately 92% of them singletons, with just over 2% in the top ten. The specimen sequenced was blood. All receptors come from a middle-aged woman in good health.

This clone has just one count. The CDR3 region is CASSSFRGVQNIQYF. Written as DNA, the CDR3 is TGTGCCAGCAGCTCCTTCCGGGGGGTCCAAAACATTCAGTACTTC. The chain is built from TRBV11-2 and TRBJ2-4, with 7 bases lining up with TRBD2. CDR1 SGHAT and CDR2 FQNNGV come from the germline V gene. This CDR3 has 15 residues. The V segment lost 4 bases and the J segment 5 bases; nucleotides outside the gene matches: 8.

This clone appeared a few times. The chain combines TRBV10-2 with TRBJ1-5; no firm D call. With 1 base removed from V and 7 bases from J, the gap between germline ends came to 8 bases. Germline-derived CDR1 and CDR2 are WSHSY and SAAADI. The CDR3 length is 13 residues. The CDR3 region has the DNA TGCGCCAGCAGTGAGTTGAAGGAGCAGCCCCAGCATTTT. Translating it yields CASSELKEQPQHF.

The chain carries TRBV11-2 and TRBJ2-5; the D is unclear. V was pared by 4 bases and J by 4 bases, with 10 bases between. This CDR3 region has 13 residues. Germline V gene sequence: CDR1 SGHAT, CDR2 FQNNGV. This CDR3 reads CASSSTILETQYF. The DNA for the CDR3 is TGTGCCAGCAGCTCGACCATCTTAGAGACCCAGTACTTC.

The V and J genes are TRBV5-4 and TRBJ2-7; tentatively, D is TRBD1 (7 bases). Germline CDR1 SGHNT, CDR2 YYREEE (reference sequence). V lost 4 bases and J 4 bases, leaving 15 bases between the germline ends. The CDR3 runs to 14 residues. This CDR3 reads CASSQDREVYEQYF. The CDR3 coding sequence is TGTGCCAGCAGCCAAGACAGGGAGGTTTACGAGCAGTACTTC.

The CDR3 DNA reads as TGTGCCAGCAGTAAAATAGCCTACTATAGCAATCAGCCCCAGCATTTT. Encoded protein: CASSKIAYYSNQPQHF. This sequence joins TRBV6-2 or TRBV6-3 and TRBJ1-5; D gene ambiguous. This CDR3 is built from 16 residues. Germline V CDR1 and CDR2: MNHEY, SVGEGT. Between the trimmed V and J ends, which lost 5 bases and 0 bases, there was a span of 14 bases.

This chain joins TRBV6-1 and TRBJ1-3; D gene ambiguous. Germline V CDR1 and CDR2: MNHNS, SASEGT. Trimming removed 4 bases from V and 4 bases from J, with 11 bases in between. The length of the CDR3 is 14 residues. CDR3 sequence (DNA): TGTGCCAGCAGTGCCCCTAGGGCGGGAAACACCATATATTTT. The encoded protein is CASSAPRAGNTIYF.

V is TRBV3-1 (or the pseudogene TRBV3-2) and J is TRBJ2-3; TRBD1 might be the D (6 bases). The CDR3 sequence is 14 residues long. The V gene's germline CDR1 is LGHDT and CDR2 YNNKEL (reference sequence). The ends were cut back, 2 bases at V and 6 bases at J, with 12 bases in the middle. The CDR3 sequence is CASSQRAGDDTQYF. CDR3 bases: TGTGCCAGCAGCCAAAGGGCAGGGGACGATACGCAGTATTTT.

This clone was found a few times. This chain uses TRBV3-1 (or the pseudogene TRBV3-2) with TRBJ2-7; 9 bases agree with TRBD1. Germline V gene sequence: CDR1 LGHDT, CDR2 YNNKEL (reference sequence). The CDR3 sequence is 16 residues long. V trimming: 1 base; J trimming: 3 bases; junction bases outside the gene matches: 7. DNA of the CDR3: TGTGCCAGCAGCCAAGTGGGGACAGGGCTTAACTACGAGCAGTACTTC. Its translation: CASSQVGTGLNYEQYF.

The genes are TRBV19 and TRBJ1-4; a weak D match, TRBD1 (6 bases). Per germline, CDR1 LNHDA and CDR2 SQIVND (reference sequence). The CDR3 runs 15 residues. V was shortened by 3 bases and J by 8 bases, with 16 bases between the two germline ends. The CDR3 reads CASSITGGGEEKLFF. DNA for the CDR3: TGTGCCAGTAGTATTACCGGAGGGGGAGAAGAAAAACTGTTTTTT.

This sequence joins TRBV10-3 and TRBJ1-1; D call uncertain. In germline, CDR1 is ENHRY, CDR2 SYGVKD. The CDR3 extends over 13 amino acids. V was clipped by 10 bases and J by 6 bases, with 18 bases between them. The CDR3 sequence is CASTGDTRAEAFF. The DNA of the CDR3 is TGTGCCAGTACCGGGGATACGAGGGCTGAAGCTTTCTTT.

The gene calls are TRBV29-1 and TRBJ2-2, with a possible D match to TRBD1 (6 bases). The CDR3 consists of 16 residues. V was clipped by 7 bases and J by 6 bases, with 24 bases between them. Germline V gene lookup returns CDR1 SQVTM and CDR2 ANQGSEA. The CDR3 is CSGRERGFSESGELFF. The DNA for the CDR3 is TGCAGCGGCCGAGAAAGGGGGTTCTCGGAGTCCGGGGAGCTGTTTTTT.

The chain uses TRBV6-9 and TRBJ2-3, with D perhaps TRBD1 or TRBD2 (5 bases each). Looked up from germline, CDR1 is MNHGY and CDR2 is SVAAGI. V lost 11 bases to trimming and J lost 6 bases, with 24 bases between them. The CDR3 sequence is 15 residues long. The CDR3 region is CARVPDSGREDTQYF. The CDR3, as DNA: TGTGCCCGGGTACCGGACTCGGGGCGCGAGGATACGCAGTATTTT.